The 5 T cell receptor beta chains below come from one sample, sequenced in a study of T cell responses to AZD1222 COVID-19 vaccine. Data came from immunoSEQ multiplex PCR; TCRdb stores just in-frame clones and leaves some out. Here the sample spans approximately 14,000 clones, about 80% being singletons. The material was peripheral blood, obtained 28 days after the second AZD1222 dose. These receptors all stem from an adult who received the AZD1222 COVID-19 vaccine.

V is TRBV5-4 and J is TRBJ2-1, with TRBD2 matching over 9 bases. Germline CDR1 and CDR2: SGHNT and YYREEE (reference sequence). The ends lost 1 base at V and 8 bases at J; junction bases unmatched: 7. The CDR3 has 15 amino acids. CDR3 region: CASSLLAGGLDEQFF. CDR3 coding DNA: TGTGCCAGCAGCTTGCTGGCGGGAGGGCTCGATGAGCAGTTCTTC.

The chain carries TRBV2 and TRBJ2-5; D may be TRBD2 (5 bases). Trimming stripped 8 bases from V and 2 bases from J, with 9 bases between. Looked up from germline, CDR1 is SNHLY and CDR2 is FYNNEI. This CDR3 region has 12 residues. CDR3 region: CASEGIQETQYF. CDR3 nucleotide sequence: TGTGCCAGCGAGGGAATTCAAGAGACCCAGTACTTC. Full variable domain (rest looked up from reference TRBV2 and TRBJ2-5): EPEVTQTPSHQVTQMGQEVILRCVPISNHLYFYWYRQILGQKVEFLVSFYNNEISEKSEIFDDQFSVERPDGSNFTLKIRSTKLEDSAMYFCASEGIQETQYFGPGTRLLVL.

This clone was found a few times. The J gene is TRBJ1-2, the V gene TRBV27; unclear D gene. Trimming took 0 bases from V and 3 from J, leaving 8 bases between them. Germline V lookup: CDR1 MNHEY, CDR2 SMNVEV (reference sequence). The CDR3 runs 14 residues. The CDR3 sequence: CASSLSPKDYGYTF. DNA of the CDR3: TGTGCCAGCAGTTTATCGCCCAAGGACTATGGCTACACCTTC.

The V gene is TRBV2, the J gene TRBJ2-1; 10 nucleotides match TRBD2. The CDR3 is 15 amino acids. CDR1 and CDR2 from the germline V gene are SNHLY and FYNNEI. The V segment lost 2 bases and the J segment 7 bases; nucleotides outside the gene matches: 5. CDR3 sequence: CASSELAGERNEQFF. The CDR3 nucleotides read TGTGCCAGCAGTGAACTAGCGGGAGAACGGAATGAGCAGTTCTTC.

The V and J genes are TRBV5-4 and TRBJ1-2; the D is unclear. Trimming left V 7 bases short and J 6 bases short, with 16 bases between. The CDR3 has 13 residues. The germline CDR1 and CDR2 sequences are SGHNT and YYREEE (reference sequence). Here the CDR3 DNA reads TGTGCCAGCTCGCTCGGTATTGTGAATGGCTACACCTTC. Translating gives CASSLGIVNGYTF.